This T cell receptor (beta chain) was sequenced in a study of blood T cell repertoires in COVID-19. Study-level background: Spain, Italy and the United States supplied samples that represented acute and convalescent COVID-19. Nucleic acid was either cDNA or gDNA, and it came from T cells, B-cell-depleted T cells, or PBMCs.

How the authors handled the data: Reference gene primer amplification gave estimated nucleated cell counts. Generated by immunoSEQ multiplex PCR, the TCRdb table keeps only in-frame clones and is missing some. That table furnishes V, J and clone size, whereas the DNA furnished D and trimming. The sample has 250,000 to 300,000 clones, 88% seen once. Per germline, CDR1 SGHAT and CDR2 FQNNGV. This CDR3 region has 18 residues. Trimming shortened V by 5 bases and J by 0 bases, and 23 bases separated the two germline ends. Patients of the Seattle cohort, enrolled during active infection, were followed longitudinally.

The source is a woman in her twenties or thirties with COVID-19, enrolled during active disease. The chain combines TRBV11-2 with TRBJ2-7; a possible D gene is TRBD2 (6 bases). The sample was peripheral blood. CDR3 nucleotides: TGTGCCAGCAGCCACACCACGGCTAGCGAAAAGAGCTCCTACGAGCAGTACTTC. Translation: CASSHTTASEKSSYEQYF.